The next 27 T cell receptor beta chains were all read from a single sample in a study of blood T cell repertoires in COVID-19. Sequencing was performed with immunoSEQ multiplex PCR; in TCRdb, only in-frame clones are kept and a portion is missing. The sample has some 140,000 clones; around 79% are singletons. Sequencing was done on a sample of peripheral blood. The receptors shown here come from a man aged 55-75 years with acute or convalescent COVID-19.

The chain couples TRBV10-3 to TRBJ1-2, with 10 bases identical to TRBD1. The CDR3 has 17 amino acids. Trimming cost V 6 bases and J 6 bases; bases outside gene matches: 16. The germline V gene encodes CDR1 ENHRY and CDR2 SYGVKD. CDR3 in DNA: TGTGCCATCAGCGCAGGGACAGGGGCCACGACGGTCGATGGCTACACCTTC. Translation gives CAISAGTGATTVDGYTF.

In DNA, the CDR3 is TGTGCCAGCAGCCACAGTGCATCGCTAGCGCAGTATTTT. Amino acid sequence: CASSHSASLAQYF. J is TRBJ2-3 and V is TRBV3-1 (or the pseudogene TRBV3-2); D ambiguous. Per germline, CDR1 LGHDT and CDR2 YNNKEL (reference sequence). The CDR3 runs to 13 residues. V was clipped by 3 bases and J by 10 bases, with 14 bases between them.

The chain recombines TRBV10-1 with TRBJ1-6; D might be TRBD1 (6 bases). The germline V gene has CDR1 WNHNN and CDR2 SYGVQD (reference sequence). V lost 7 bases to trimming and J lost 0 bases, with 13 bases between them. This CDR3 has 16 amino acids. This CDR3 is CASTPTGSSYNSPLHF. The CDR3 DNA sequence: TGCGCCAGCACCCCGACAGGAAGCTCCTATAATTCACCCCTCCACTTT.

The V and J genes are TRBV5-6 and TRBJ1-2; 7 nucleotides agree with TRBD1. The CDR3 is made up of 15 amino acids. After removal of 3 bases from V and 7 bases from J, the junction contained 12 bases not matched to a gene. The germline CDR1 and CDR2 sequences are SGHDT and YYEEEE. The CDR3 nucleotides are TGTGCCAGCAGCTCCCCGTCCAGGACAGGTCTTGGCTACACCTTC. It codes for CASSSPSRTGLGYTF.

The gene calls are TRBV30 and TRBJ1-4; 9 bases are shared with TRBD1. The CDR3 extends over 15 amino acids. V was pared by 5 bases and J by 8 bases, with 12 bases of the junction left unmatched. The V gene's germline CDR1 is GTSNPN and CDR2 SVGIG (reference sequence). This CDR3 reads CAWDRQGQGKEKLFF. The CDR3 region has the DNA TGTGCCTGGGATAGACAGGGACAGGGAAAAGAAAAACTGTTTTTT. The variable domain in full, completed from reference TRBV30 and TRBJ1-4, reads SQTIHQWPATLVQPVGSPLSLECTVEGTSNPNLYWYRQAAGRGLQLLFYSVGIGQISSEVPQNLSASRPQDRQFILSSKKLLLSDSGFYLCAWDRQGQGKEKLFFGSGTQLSVL.

The V call is TRBV23-1, the J call TRBJ1-1; 7 nucleotides match TRBD1. TRBV23-1 is labeled an ORF, and its function is uncertain. The junction had 4 bases not matched to a gene; V was cut back by 3 bases and J by 0 bases. The CDR3 sequence is 15 residues long. CDR3 nucleotides: TGCGCCAGCAGTCACCTAGACAGGGTGAACACTGAAGCTTTCTTT. It yields the protein CASSHLDRVNTEAFF.

This chain joins TRBV19 and TRBJ2-3, with D possibly matching TRBD2 (6 bases). The CDR3 loop spans 12 amino acids. V shed 5 bases and J shed 6 bases, with 9 bases lying between them. The germline V gene encodes CDR1 LNHDA and CDR2 SQIVND (reference sequence). The CDR3 region is CASSPGGDTQYF. DNA for the CDR3: TGTGCCAGTAGTCCTGGGGGGGATACGCAGTATTTT.

This sequence joins TRBV5-1 and TRBJ2-5; D not certain. Trimming removed 1 base at V and 3 bases at J, with 10 bases between. The CDR3 contains 14 residues. Per the germline V gene, CDR1 is SGHRS and CDR2 is YFSETQ. The CDR3 DNA is TGCGCCAGCAGCTTGAAGGTGGCGGAAGAGACCCAGTACTTC. This gives the protein CASSLKVAEETQYF.

The chain is built from TRBV2 and TRBJ2-2, with 8 bases matching TRBD2. Germline CDR1 SNHLY, CDR2 FYNNEI. J was trimmed by 1 base and V by 6 bases; bases with no gene match: 13. The CDR3 has 18 residues. CDR3 coding DNA: TGTGCCAGCAGGGGGATAGCGGGATCCATAAGGAACACCGGGGAGCTGTTTTTT. Its protein product is CASRGIAGSIRNTGELFF.

This chain joins TRBV29-1 and TRBJ2-1, with D possibly being TRBD1 (6 bases). V gave up 6 bases and J gave up 6 bases, with 18 bases separating them. CDR3 length: 14 amino acids. Germline V CDR1 and CDR2: SQVTM, ANQGSEA. CDR3 in DNA: TGCAGCGTCATACCAATGACAGGCGGCAATGAGCAGTTCTTC. Protein sequence: CSVIPMTGGNEQFF.

This clone was counted a few times. This chain uses TRBV11-1 with TRBJ2-5; D is possibly TRBD2 (6 bases). The CDR3 is 14 amino acids. Germline V CDR1 and CDR2: SGHAT, FQDESV (reference sequence). V lost 3 bases and J lost 5, with 13 bases in between. CDR3: CASSFGRLGETQYF. In DNA form, the CDR3 reads TGTGCCAGCAGCTTCGGGCGACTAGGGGAGACCCAGTACTTC.

The chain couples TRBV28 to TRBJ1-2; D unresolved. CDR1 MDHEN and CDR2 SYDVKM come from the germline V gene. CDR3 length: 17 residues. V shed 3 bases and J shed 0 bases, with 17 bases lying between them. The CDR3 DNA reads TGTGCCAGCAGTTTTTCGTCCAGGATTCTTACTAACTATGGCTACACCTTC. Its protein product is CASSFSSRILTNYGYTF.

As for this clone: A much larger clone differs from this one at a single base, so this may be a read error. The V and J genes are TRBV28 and TRBJ1-2; 7 nucleotides agree with TRBD1. Losses at the gene ends were 5 bases for V and 2 bases for J; bases not matched to a gene: 5. The CDR3 runs 14 residues. CDR1 is MDHEN and CDR2 is SYDVKM in the germline V gene. Written as DNA, the CDR3 is TGTGCCAGCAGTCCCGGGACAGAAAACTATGGCTACACCTTC. This encodes CASSPGTENYGYTF.

Only one count was recorded for this clone. The chain has TRBV6-5 and TRBJ2-7; 8 nucleotides agree with TRBD2. Germline values: CDR1 MNHEY, CDR2 SVGAGI. This CDR3 is built from 15 residues. V lost 6 bases, J lost 2 bases, and 9 bases stayed unmatched. The CDR3 nucleotides read TGTGCCAGCAGGGGGACTAGGATGATCCCCTACGAGCAGTACTTC. Its protein product is CASRGTRMIPYEQYF.

The chain combines TRBV5-1 with TRBJ1-2; no clear D. The V end lost 1 base, the J end lost 0 bases, and 7 bases lay between the germline ends. CDR3 length: 14 residues. The germline CDR1 and CDR2 sequences are SGHRS and YFSETQ. The CDR3 sequence is CASSLHSSNYGYTF. The CDR3 DNA follows: TGCGCCAGCAGCTTGCACAGTTCTAACTATGGCTACACCTTC. The full variable domain, with the rest looked up from reference TRBV5-1 and TRBJ1-2, is KAGVTQTPRYLIKTRGQQVTLSCSPISGHRSVSWYQQTPGQGLQFLFEYFSETQRNKGNFPGRFSGRQFSNSRSEMNVSTLELGDSALYLCASSLHSSNYGYTFGSGTRLTVV.

The table lists this clone with a count of one. CDR3: CASGGAYNEQFF. The CDR3 DNA is TGTGCCAGTGGGGGCGCCTACAATGAGCAGTTCTTC. The chain couples TRBV19 to TRBJ2-1, with D perhaps matching TRBD1 (6 bases). Deletions cut 8 bases from V and 2 bases from J, with 7 bases between. Germline-derived CDR1 and CDR2 are LNHDA and SQIVND (reference sequence). The CDR3 is made up of 12 amino acids.

This clone was seen only a few times. The chain employs TRBV19 and TRBJ1-2; 7 bases agree with TRBD1. Trimming took 7 bases from V and 4 from J; bases not matched to a gene: 9. This CDR3 spans 14 amino acids. In germline, CDR1 is LNHDA, CDR2 SQIVND (reference sequence). The CDR3, as DNA: TGTGCCAGTACTAGACAGGGAAGGACCTATGGCTACACCTTC. Translated: CASTRQGRTYGYTF.

The chain is built from TRBV30 and TRBJ1-3, with D uncertain. Trimming shortened V by 3 bases and J by 2 bases, and 8 bases separated the two germline ends. The CDR3 loop spans 13 amino acids. Germline CDR1 GTSNPN, CDR2 SVGIG (reference sequence). The CDR3 DNA reads TGTGCCTGGAGACTCGCCCCTGGAAACACCATATATTTT. Amino acid sequence: CAWRLAPGNTIYF.

The chain has TRBV28 and TRBJ1-5; D not resolved. Trimming cost V 6 bases and J 7 bases, with 10 bases left between them. The CDR3 covers 12 residues. The V gene's germline CDR1 is MDHEN and CDR2 SYDVKM. The CDR3 region has the DNA TGTGCCAGCAGCTTGAGCGGACAGCCCCAGCATTTT. It is translated as CASSLSGQPQHF.

This clone showed up just a few times. This CDR3 is CAWTRQGSNEKLFF. The DNA for the CDR3 is TGTGCCTGGACCAGACAGGGGTCTAATGAAAAACTGTTTTTT. The V call is TRBV30, the J call TRBJ1-4; 8 bases map to TRBD1. The germline V gene encodes CDR1 GTSNPN and CDR2 SVGIG (reference sequence). Unmatched junction bases numbered 4, after V lost 4 bases and J lost 3 bases. The CDR3 runs to 14 residues.

The chain links TRBV28 to TRBJ1-5; TRBD1 is a possible D gene (5 bases). Germline values: CDR1 MDHEN, CDR2 SYDVKM. V was trimmed by 6 bases and J by 4 bases, leaving 13 bases between them. CDR3 length: 14 amino acids. In nucleotides, the CDR3 is TGTGCCAGCAGCGCAGACAGCCCGAATCAGCCCCAGCATTTT. Translating it yields CASSADSPNQPQHF. Using reference TRBV28 and TRBJ1-5 for the parts outside the CDR3, the full variable domain is DVKVTQSSRYLVKRTGEKVFLECVQDMDHENMFWYRQDPGLGLRLIYFSYDVKMKEKGDIPEGYSVSREKKERFSLILESASTNQTSMYLCASSADSPNQPQHFGDGTRLSIL.

The CDR3 DNA reads as TGTGCCAGCAGTTATGACAGGGTGTCATCACCCCTCCACTTT. Translation: CASSYDRVSSPLHF. The chain carries TRBV6-6 and TRBJ1-6; 7 bases match TRBD1. The germline CDR1 and CDR2 sequences are MNHNY and SVGAGI (reference sequence). The CDR3 runs to 14 residues. The junction had 6 bases not matched to a gene; V was cut back by 3 bases and J by 10 bases.

The chain carries TRBV30 and TRBJ2-1; D possibly corresponds to TRBD1 (6 bases). The CDR3 spans 14 residues. Germline CDR1 and CDR2: GTSNPN and SVGIG (reference sequence). V dropped 1 base and J dropped 3 bases, with 10 bases sitting between them. CDR3 nucleotides: TGTGCCTGGAGTGCAGGACAGAGCTACAATGAGCAGTTCTTC. Protein: CAWSAGQSYNEQFF.

Concerning this clone: Other DNA sequences in this specimen translate into the identical CDR3. CDR3 protein: CASSLDRGPYEQYF. The CDR3 DNA is TGTGCCAGCAGCTTAGACAGGGGACCCTACGAGCAGTACTTC. The chain joins TRBV7-3 to TRBJ2-7, with TRBD1 identical over 8 bases. The V and J ends lost 2 bases and 2 bases, in that order; junction bases with no gene match: 2. The CDR3 contains 14 residues. Germline V gene lookup returns CDR1 SGHTA and CDR2 FQGTGA.

This clone has ten or more counts. The genes are TRBV29-1 and TRBJ2-1; D is unclear. CDR3 size: 15 residues. The V end was cut by 2 bases, the J end by 0 bases, with 11 bases between. Germline V lookup: CDR1 SQVTM, CDR2 ANQGSEA. The CDR3: CSVESRGDSYNEQFF. The CDR3 region has the DNA TGCAGCGTTGAATCCCGTGGAGACTCCTACAATGAGCAGTTCTTC.

The chain uses TRBV2 and TRBJ1-1; maybe TRBD1 (5 bases). The CDR3 is made up of 14 amino acids. CDR1 is SNHLY, CDR2 FYNNEI, per germline. V lost 6 bases and J lost 3, with 14 bases in between. The CDR3 sequence is CASSQPPGDTEAFF. The CDR3 DNA reads TGTGCCAGCAGCCAACCCCCGGGGGACACTGAAGCTTTCTTT.

The chain carries TRBV28 and TRBJ1-4, with D perhaps TRBD1 (5 bases). Trimming stripped 7 bases from V and 7 bases from J, with 13 bases between. Per germline, CDR1 MDHEN and CDR2 SYDVKM. The length of the CDR3 is 13 residues. The CDR3 spells CASTPGLAEKLFF. The CDR3 nucleotides read TGTGCCAGCACCCCAGGGTTGGCTGAAAAACTGTTTTTT.